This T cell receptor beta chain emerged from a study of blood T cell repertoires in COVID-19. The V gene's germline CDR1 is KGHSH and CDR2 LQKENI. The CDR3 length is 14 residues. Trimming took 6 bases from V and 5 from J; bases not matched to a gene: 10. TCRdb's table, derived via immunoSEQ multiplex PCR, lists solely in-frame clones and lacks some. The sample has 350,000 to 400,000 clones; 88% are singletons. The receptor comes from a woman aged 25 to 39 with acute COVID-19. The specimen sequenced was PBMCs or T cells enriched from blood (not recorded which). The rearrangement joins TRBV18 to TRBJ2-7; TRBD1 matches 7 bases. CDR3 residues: CASSPVMQGDEQYF. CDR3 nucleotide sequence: TGTGCCAGCTCCCCCGTCATGCAGGGGGACGAGCAGTACTTC. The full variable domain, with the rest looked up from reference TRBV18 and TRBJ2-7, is NAGVMQNPRHLVRRRGQEARLRCSPMKGHSHVYWYRQLPEEGLKFMVYLQKENIIDESGMPKERFSAEFPKEGPSILRIQQVVRGDSAAYFCASSPVMQGDEQYFGPGTRLTVT.